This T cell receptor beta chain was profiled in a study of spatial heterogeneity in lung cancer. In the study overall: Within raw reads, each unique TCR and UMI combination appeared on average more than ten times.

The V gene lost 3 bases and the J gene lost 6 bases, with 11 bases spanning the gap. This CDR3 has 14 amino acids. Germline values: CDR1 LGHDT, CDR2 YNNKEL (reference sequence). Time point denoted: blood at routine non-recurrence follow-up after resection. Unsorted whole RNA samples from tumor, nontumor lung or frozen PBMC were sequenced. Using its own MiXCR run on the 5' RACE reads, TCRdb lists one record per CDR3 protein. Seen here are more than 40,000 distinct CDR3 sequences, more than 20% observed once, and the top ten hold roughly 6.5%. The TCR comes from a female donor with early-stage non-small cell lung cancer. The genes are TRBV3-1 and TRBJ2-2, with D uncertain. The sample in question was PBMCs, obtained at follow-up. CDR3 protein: CASSHLSIPGELFF. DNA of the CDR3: TGTGCCAGCAGCCACCTATCAATTCCCGGGGAGCTGTTTTTT.